The sequence of this TCR beta chain was determined in a study of blood T cell repertoires in COVID-19. The method was immunoSEQ multiplex PCR; TCRdb's version includes in-frame clones alone and lacks a portion of them. This sample has roughly 430,000 clones, with 70% to 90% found just once. This CDR3 spans 16 amino acids. Trimming removed 0 bases at V and 3 bases at J, with 11 bases between. Germline V CDR1 and CDR2: LGHNA, YNFKEQ. The sample consisted of PBMCs or T cells enriched from blood (not recorded which). This clonotype was sampled from a woman aged 40 to 50 with acute COVID-19. This sequence joins TRBV4-2 and TRBJ2-2; tentative D call: TRBD2 (5 bases). The CDR3 nucleotides read TGTGCCAGCAGCCAAGAAATTCGAGCGGACACCGGGGAGCTGTTTTTT. Amino acids: CASSQEIRADTGELFF.